This T cell receptor beta chain was retrieved from a study of cytomegalovirus exposure and HLA in healthy donors. General study points: Being indistinguishable, some V segments were excluded, TRBV6-2 and TRBV6-3 among them.

The PCR contained 60 Vbeta and 13 Jbeta primers. Assay: immunoSEQ multiplex PCR; the TCRdb copy retains only in-frame clones and omits some. In the table there are about 190,000 clones, 77% of which are singletons. Donors showed nominal health when sampled, although they likely had unrecorded immune exposures. Remarks on this clone: Its cognate antigen is unknown.

The CDR3 has 15 amino acids. Germline loops: CDR1 LNHDA, CDR2 SQIVND (reference sequence). The V end lost 3 bases, the J end lost 4 bases, and 15 bases lay between the germline ends. The source material was PBMCs. The receptor was isolated from a woman aged 25 to 39 in good health and CMV-seropositive. This chain joins TRBV19 and TRBJ1-2; D remains ambiguous. The CDR3 region is CASSMVSAGGYGYTF. In nucleotides, the CDR3 is TGTGCCAGTAGTATGGTATCTGCTGGAGGCTATGGCTACACCTTC. Full variable domain (remainder filled in from reference TRBV19 and TRBJ1-2): DGGITQSPKYLFRKEGQNVTLSCEQNLNHDAMYWYRQDPGQGLRLIYYSQIVNDFQKGDIAEGYSVSREKKESFPLTVTSAQKNPTAFYLCASSMVSAGGYGYTFGSGTRLTVV.